Described below is a single T cell receptor beta chain sequence and its context. Its cognate antigen is unknown. This sample was included in a study of blood T cells in healthy people across ages. Study-level points and caveats: Strong correlation existed between TCR beta diversity and naive T cell percentage.

The CDR3 loop spans 14 amino acids. Trimming stripped 2 bases from V and 3 bases from J, with 9 bases between. Germline V CDR1 and CDR2: MNHEY, SMNVEV (reference sequence). A sample-barcoded 5' primer and a J-beta primer mix were used in a second PCR of roughly 7 to 12 cycles. A minimum of 2.5 million CDR3-containing paired-end reads was obtained for each sample. TCRdb re-analysed the 5' RACE reads in MiXCR, keeping a single row per CDR3 protein. The table records under 2,000,000 distinct CDR3 sequences, just under 50% of them present only once. Sequencing input: blood. The sequence came from a middle-aged woman in good health. The chain links TRBV27 to TRBJ2-3; no clear D. In DNA form, the CDR3 reads TGTGCCAGCAGTTTAAGGCAGGAGACAGATACGCAGTATTTT. It yields the protein CASSLRQETDTQYF.